A single sample gave rise to the 10 T cell receptor beta chains below, sequenced in a study of cytomegalovirus exposure and HLA in healthy donors. The PCR ran on 60 Vbeta and 13 Jbeta primers. This table comes from immunoSEQ multiplex PCR, and its TCRdb copy is limited to in-frame clones, with some not included. The sample contains 100,000 to 150,000 clones, 77% of which appear only once. The sequenced sample was PBMCs. These receptor sequences come from a male donor in good health and CMV-seropositive.

This clone was counted once. The V and J genes are TRBV7-2 and TRBJ2-1; 10 nucleotides line up with TRBD2. The CDR3 covers 18 residues. CDR1 and CDR2 (germline): SGHTA, FQGNSA. Trimming took 1 base from V and 3 from J; bases not matched to a gene: 9. In DNA, the CDR3 is TGTGCCAGCAGCTTAGAGACGTGGGAGCGGGAGGGCTACAATGAGCAGTTCTTC. Translation: CASSLETWEREGYNEQFF.

The rearrangement uses TRBV5-5 and TRBJ2-5, with a weak D call TRBD1 (6 bases). The CDR3 is made up of 14 amino acids. Trimming left V 4 bases short and J 4 bases short, with 14 bases between. The germline V gene has CDR1 SGHKS and CDR2 YYEKEE (reference sequence). CDR3 DNA sequence: TGTGCCAGCAGCCGCGGGCAGGGGACAGAGACCCAGTACTTC. Its translation: CASSRGQGTETQYF.

The genes are TRBV5-1 and TRBJ2-1; the D gene is possibly TRBD1 (6 bases). Per germline, CDR1 SGHRS and CDR2 YFSETQ. The CDR3 runs 14 residues. Trimming removed 4 bases at V and 8 bases at J, with 16 bases between. The CDR3 DNA sequence: TGCGCCAGCAGCCCAAAGATCTCAGGGGATGAGCAGTTCTTC. This translates into CASSPKISGDEQFF. The whole variable domain, filled in from reference TRBV5-1 and TRBJ2-1, reads KAGVTQTPRYLIKTRGQQVTLSCSPISGHRSVSWYQQTPGQGLQFLFEYFSETQRNKGNFPGRFSGRQFSNSRSEMNVSTLELGDSALYLCASSPKISGDEQFFGPGTRLTVL.

The V and J genes are TRBV11-1 and TRBJ2-5; D ambiguous. With 1 base removed from V and 7 bases from J, the gap between germline ends came to 4 bases. From germline, CDR1 is SGHAT and CDR2 FQDESV (reference sequence). The CDR3 length is 11 residues. CDR3 in amino acids: CASSLGGTQYF. The CDR3 DNA reads as TGTGCCAGCAGCTTAGGCGGGACCCAGTACTTC.

This rearrangement joins TRBV5-8 to TRBJ2-3; 12 nucleotides agree with TRBD2. The CDR3 has 16 residues. V was pared by 0 bases and J by 5 bases, with 4 bases of the junction left unmatched. Looked up from germline, CDR1 is SGHTS and CDR2 is YDEGEE. The CDR3 region has the DNA TGTGCCAGCAGCTTGGGACTAGCGGGAGAGGTAGATACGCAGTATTTT. Translating it yields CASSLGLAGEVDTQYF.

This chain connects TRBV9 to TRBJ2-2; possibly TRBD2 for D (5 bases). Per germline, CDR1 SGDLS and CDR2 YYNGEE. Trimming left V 6 bases short and J 4 bases short, with 10 bases between. The CDR3 has 13 amino acids. CDR3 loop: CASKRGSTGELFF. For the CDR3, the DNA is TGTGCCAGCAAAAGAGGGAGCACCGGGGAGCTGTTTTTT.

J is TRBJ2-2 and V is TRBV7-2; D is perhaps TRBD2 (5 bases). CDR1 and CDR2 from the germline V gene are SGHTA and FQGNSA. The CDR3 loop spans 16 amino acids. Trimming removed 1 base at V and 1 base at J, with 10 bases between. This CDR3 reads CASSLGGGLNTGELFF. In nucleotides, the CDR3 is TGTGCCAGCAGCTTAGGTGGCGGGTTGAACACCGGGGAGCTGTTTTTT.

V gene TRBV6-5 combines with J gene TRBJ1-1; 7 bases map to TRBD1. V shed 5 bases and J 4 bases; nucleotides not matched to a gene: 10. This CDR3 contains 15 residues. Germline V gives CDR1 MNHEY, CDR2 SVGAGI. Here the CDR3 reads CASSKPTGIITEAFF. CDR3 nucleotides: TGTGCCAGCAGTAAACCGACAGGGATTATCACTGAAGCTTTCTTT.

This chain joins TRBV27 and TRBJ1-1; tentatively, D is TRBD1 (5 bases). This CDR3 is 16 amino acids long. Per germline, CDR1 MNHEY and CDR2 SMNVEV (reference sequence). V was pared by 5 bases and J by 6 bases, with 22 bases between. CDR3 nucleotide sequence: TGTGCCAGCAGTCAAATTCGCTGGAGGGGTGTCTCTGAAGCTTTCTTT. Protein product: CASSQIRWRGVSEAFF.

The chain carries TRBV28 and TRBJ1-1; D gene unclear. Germline V gene lookup returns CDR1 MDHEN and CDR2 SYDVKM. V dropped 1 base and J dropped 8 bases, with 14 bases sitting between them. The CDR3 has 14 amino acids. CDR3: CASSLFGQAGEAFF. CDR3 DNA: TGTGCCAGCAGTTTATTTGGGCAGGCCGGCGAAGCTTTCTTT.